This T cell receptor beta chain was captured in a study of T cells after posttransplantation cyclophosphamide (dated by TCRdb to the mid-2010s). Context from the whole study: T cell repertoire reconstitution was tracked by TRB sequencing after myeloablative bone marrow transplantation in which posttransplantation cyclophosphamide was used as GVHD prophylaxis. Samples from 30 to 35 PTCy-treated patients, along with samples from around 16 of their related bone marrow donors, underwent antigen receptor sequencing. TRB sequencing was performed on blood from all 34 PTCy patients with 1-year posttransplant specimens. TRB sequencing was also done on up to 3 additional blood samples from 2 to 5.2 years after transplant in 3 patients, and on pretransplant blood from 4 patients. Because TRA and TRB clonality were tightly correlated in 8 or 9 samples, subsequent TCR analyses were focused on TRB only. Public TRB sequences were searched against a database of over 3,600 sequences associated with responses to pathogens, tumor antigens, self-antigens and alloantigens. On the study overall, not on this receptor specifically: The TRB repertoires of T cells infiltrating skin or the GI tract showed only limited overlap with the TRB repertoires found in blood. Across the 45 to 55 patients, TRB clonality was highly associated with recipient CMV seropositivity and CMV reactivation, and diversity with PTCy was similar to that in the CNI/methotrexate controls. Donor-recipient similarity was low at 1-2 months but rose over the first year, and later blood repertoires were often dominated by donor CD8+ memory clones.

The control cohort consisted of some 10 patients who had myeloablative marrow transplants with methotrexate plus a calcineurin inhibitor and who were sampled 1 year after transplant. Peripheral blood and bone marrow mononuclear cells were isolated by Ficoll-Hypaque density centrifugation and cryopreserved. The CDR3 covers 14 residues, taking in both the cysteine and the phenylalanine. Just the 42-base CDR3 DNA is kept, in frame starting at base 1. V is trimmed back by 4 bases and J by 4 bases, and the junction contains 3 bases that no gene match accounts for. The germline V gene specifies SGHTA as CDR1 and FQGTGA as CDR2. TRB sequencing used genomic DNA with the immunoSEQ assay at survey resolution or the hsTCRB kit. For the original study's pipeline: The immunoSEQ software handled initial read processing, and the LymphoSeq R package was used for repertoire analyses. Clonality was computed as 1 minus normalized Shannon entropy; Gini coefficient was also calculated for each TRB dataset. Phenotypes of unsorted samples were inferred by mapping TRB sequences from sorted subsets of the recipient or donor onto the same recipient's unsorted samples. Sourced from immuneACCESS, this table was stored by TCRdb with only in-frame sequences that have V and J called. A share of the clones is absent; for the studies checked, an unresolved V gene accounts for under half, and the remainder has no known explanation. That table furnishes V, J and clone size, whereas the DNA furnished D and trimming. The sample records approximately 21,000 clones, approximately 83% of which are singletons. The ten largest clonotypes hold more than 2% of the sample.

This clone was detected only once. Its target antigen remains unknown. No base qualities exist here, and no much larger clone lies one base off it. The source was PBMCs, collected around 53 weeks after allogeneic stem cell transplant with calcineurin inhibitor and methotrexate. The TCR comes from a female patient younger than 45 who received an allogeneic stem cell transplant from an unrelated donor, was CMV-positive, and had acute and chronic GVHD. After a transplant, some T cells may be of graft donor origin. The rearrangement combines TRBV7-3 with TRBJ2-3; 9 central bases correspond to TRBD2. CDR3 region: CASSSGLAADTQYF. The nucleotide sequence is TGTGCCAGCAGCTCGGGACTAGCTGCAGATACGCAGTATTTT.